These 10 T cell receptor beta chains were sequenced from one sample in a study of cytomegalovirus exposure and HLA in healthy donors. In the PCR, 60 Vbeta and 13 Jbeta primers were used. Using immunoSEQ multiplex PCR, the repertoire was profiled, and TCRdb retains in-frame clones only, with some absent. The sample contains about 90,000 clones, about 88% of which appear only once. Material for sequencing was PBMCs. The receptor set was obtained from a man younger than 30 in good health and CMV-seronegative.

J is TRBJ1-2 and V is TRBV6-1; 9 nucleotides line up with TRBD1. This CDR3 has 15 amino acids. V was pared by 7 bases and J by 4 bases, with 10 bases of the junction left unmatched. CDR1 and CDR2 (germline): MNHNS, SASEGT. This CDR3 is CASIPGQGGRYGYTF. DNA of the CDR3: TGTGCCAGCATACCGGGACAGGGAGGACGCTATGGCTACACCTTC.

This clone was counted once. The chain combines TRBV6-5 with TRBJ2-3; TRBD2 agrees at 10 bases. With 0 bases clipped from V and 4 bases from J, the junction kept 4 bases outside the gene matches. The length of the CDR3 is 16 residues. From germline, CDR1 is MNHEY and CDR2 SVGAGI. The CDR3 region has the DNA TGTGCCAGCAGTTACTCGCCTAGCGGGAGCCCAGATACGCAGTATTTT. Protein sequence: CASSYSPSGSPDTQYF.

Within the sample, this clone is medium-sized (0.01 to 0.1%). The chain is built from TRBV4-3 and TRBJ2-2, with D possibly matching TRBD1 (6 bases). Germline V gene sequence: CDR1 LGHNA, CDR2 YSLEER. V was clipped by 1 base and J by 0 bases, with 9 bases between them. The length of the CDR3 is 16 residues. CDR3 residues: CASSQAGDPNTGELFF. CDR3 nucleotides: TGCGCCAGCAGCCAAGCAGGGGACCCGAACACCGGGGAGCTGTTTTTT.

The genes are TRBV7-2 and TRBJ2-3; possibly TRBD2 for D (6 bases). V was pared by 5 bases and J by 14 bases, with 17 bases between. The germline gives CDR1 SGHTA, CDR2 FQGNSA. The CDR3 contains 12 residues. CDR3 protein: CASSKYGGPWYF. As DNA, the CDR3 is TGTGCCAGCAGCAAGTATGGAGGGCCGTGGTATTTT.

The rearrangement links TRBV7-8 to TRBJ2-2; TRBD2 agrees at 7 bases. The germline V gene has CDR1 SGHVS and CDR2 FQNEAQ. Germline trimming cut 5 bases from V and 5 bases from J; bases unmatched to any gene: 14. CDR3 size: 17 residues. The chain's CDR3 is CASSDGRRGLVTGELFF. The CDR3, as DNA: TGTGCCAGCAGCGATGGCCGCCGAGGACTAGTAACCGGGGAGCTGTTTTTT.

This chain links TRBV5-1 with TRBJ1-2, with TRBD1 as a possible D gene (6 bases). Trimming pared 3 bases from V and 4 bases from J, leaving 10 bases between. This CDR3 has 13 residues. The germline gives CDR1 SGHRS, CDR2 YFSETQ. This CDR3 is CASSWATGYGYTF. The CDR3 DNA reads TGCGCCAGCAGCTGGGCGACAGGCTATGGCTACACCTTC.

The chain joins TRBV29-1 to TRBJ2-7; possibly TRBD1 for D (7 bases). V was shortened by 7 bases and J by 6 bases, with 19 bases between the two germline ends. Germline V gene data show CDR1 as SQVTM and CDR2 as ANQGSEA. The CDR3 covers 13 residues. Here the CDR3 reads CSAGGPTGVEQYF. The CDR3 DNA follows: TGCAGCGCCGGGGGCCCCACAGGGGTCGAGCAGTACTTC.

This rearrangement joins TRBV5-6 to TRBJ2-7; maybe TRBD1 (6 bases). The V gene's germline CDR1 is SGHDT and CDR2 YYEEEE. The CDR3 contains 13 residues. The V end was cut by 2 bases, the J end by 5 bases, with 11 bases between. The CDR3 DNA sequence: TGTGCCAGCAGCTTCACAGGGCGCCACGAGCAGTACTTC. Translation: CASSFTGRHEQYF.

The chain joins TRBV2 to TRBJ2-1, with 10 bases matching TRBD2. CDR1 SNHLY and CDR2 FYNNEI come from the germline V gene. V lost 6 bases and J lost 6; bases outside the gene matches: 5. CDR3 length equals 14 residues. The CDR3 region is CASRELAGVNEQFF. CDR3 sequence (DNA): TGTGCCAGCAGGGAGCTAGCGGGAGTCAATGAGCAGTTCTTC.

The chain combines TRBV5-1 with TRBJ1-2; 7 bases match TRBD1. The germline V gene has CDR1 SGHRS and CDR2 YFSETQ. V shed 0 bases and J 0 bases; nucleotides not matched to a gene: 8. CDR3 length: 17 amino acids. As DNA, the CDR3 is TGCGCCAGCAGCTTGGGGGTCACCGGGACAGCTAACTATGGCTACACCTTC. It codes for CASSLGVTGTANYGYTF.